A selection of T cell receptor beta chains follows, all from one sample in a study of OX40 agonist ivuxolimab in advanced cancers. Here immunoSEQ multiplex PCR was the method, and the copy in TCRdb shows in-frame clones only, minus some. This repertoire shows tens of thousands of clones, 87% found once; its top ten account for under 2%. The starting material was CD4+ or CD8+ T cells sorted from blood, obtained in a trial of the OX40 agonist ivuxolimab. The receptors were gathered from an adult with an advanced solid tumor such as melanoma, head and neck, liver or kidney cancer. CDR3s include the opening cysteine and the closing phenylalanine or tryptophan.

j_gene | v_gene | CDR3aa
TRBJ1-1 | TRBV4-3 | CASSQDSEAFF
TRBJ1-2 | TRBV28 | CASSLSKYGYTF
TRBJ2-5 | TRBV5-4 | CASSPRTGSLGQETQYF
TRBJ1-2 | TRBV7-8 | CASSPWVGTGGYTF
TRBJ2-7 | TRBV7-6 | CASSLNRDEQYF
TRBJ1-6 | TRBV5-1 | CASSLGGARIYNSPLHF
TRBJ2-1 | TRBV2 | CASSVGDRHLF
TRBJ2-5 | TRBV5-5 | CASTMGGNQETQYF
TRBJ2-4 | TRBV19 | CASSIAPRAGIQYF
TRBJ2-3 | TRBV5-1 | CASSSTSGGTDTQYF
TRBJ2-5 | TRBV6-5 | CASSYSIAVPKETQYF
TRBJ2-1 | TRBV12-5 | CASGLVLGGAWNEQFF
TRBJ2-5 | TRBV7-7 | CASSLTGAKETQYF
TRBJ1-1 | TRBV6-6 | CATNQMYTEAFF
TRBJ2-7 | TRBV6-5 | CASSNPTYEQYF
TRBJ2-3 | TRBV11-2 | CASSKRSQLDTQYF
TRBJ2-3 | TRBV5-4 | CASIKGDTQYF
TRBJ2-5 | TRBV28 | CASSLAGETQYF
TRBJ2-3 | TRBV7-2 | CASSLSRLAGDTDTQYF
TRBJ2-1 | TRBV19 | CASSIGASVAYNEQFF